This TCR beta chain is drawn from a study of graft-versus-host responses after intestinal transplantation. Overall study context: Recipients had transplants, and these were multivisceral, liver-intestinal, or isolated intestinal. Every recipient had anti-thymocyte globulin induction and about three years of tacrolimus plus steroids.

This clone was detected a few times. This CDR3 has 15 amino acids. The germline gives CDR1 SGDLS, CDR2 YYNGEE. Deletions cut 2 bases from V and 2 bases from J, with 11 bases between. Intraepithelial lymphocytes and lamina propria lymphocytes were released through processing of graft tissue. Measured with immunoSEQ multiplex PCR; TCRdb has only the in-frame clones, and not every one. This table holds about 12,000 clones, 60% to 75% found once. Source: ileum tissue, taken roughly 4.5 months after intestinal transplantation. This TCR derives from a human patient who received an intestinal transplant, so some T cells may come from the graft donor. The V and J genes are TRBV9 and TRBJ1-5, with D possibly matching TRBD1 (6 bases). In nucleotides, the CDR3 is TGTGCCAGCAGCGTTGGGGGGGCGGGCAATCAGCCCCAGCATTTT. Translation: CASSVGGAGNQPQHF.